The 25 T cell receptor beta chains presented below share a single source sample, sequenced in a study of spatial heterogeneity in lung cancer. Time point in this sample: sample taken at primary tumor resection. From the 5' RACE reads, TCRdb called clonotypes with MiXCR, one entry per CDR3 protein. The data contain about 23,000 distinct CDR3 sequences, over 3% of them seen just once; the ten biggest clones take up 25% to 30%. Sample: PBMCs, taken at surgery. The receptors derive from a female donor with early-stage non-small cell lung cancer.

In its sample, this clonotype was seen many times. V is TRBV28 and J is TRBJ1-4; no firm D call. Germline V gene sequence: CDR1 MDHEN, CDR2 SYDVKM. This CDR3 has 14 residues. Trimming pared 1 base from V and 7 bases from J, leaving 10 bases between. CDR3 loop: CASSLFSGFEKLFF. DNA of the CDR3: TGTGCCAGCAGTTTATTCTCAGGATTTGAAAAACTGTTTTTT.

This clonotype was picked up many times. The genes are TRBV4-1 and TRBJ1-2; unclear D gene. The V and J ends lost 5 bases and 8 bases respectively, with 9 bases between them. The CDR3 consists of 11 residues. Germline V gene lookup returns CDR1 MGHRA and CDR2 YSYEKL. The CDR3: CASSEGRGYTF. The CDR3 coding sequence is TGCGCCAGCAGCGAGGGTCGAGGCTACACCTTC.

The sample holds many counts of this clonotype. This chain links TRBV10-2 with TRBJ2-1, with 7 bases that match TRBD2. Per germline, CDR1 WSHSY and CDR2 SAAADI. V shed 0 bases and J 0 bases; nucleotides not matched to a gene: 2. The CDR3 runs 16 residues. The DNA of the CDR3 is TGCGCCAGCAGTGAGTCTGGCGGGAGCTCCTACAATGAGCAGTTCTTC. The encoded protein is CASSESGGSSYNEQFF.

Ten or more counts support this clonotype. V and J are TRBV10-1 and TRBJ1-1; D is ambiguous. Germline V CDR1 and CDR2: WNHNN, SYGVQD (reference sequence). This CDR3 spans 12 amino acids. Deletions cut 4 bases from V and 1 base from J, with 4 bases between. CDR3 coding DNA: TGCGCCAGCAGTGGGGCGAACACTGAAGCTTTCTTT. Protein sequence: CASSGANTEAFF.

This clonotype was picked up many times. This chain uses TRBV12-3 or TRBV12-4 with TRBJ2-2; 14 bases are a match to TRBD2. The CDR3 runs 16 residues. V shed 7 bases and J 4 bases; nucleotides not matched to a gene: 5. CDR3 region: CASTRGLAGVTGELFF. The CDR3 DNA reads TGTGCCAGCACCAGGGGACTAGCGGGAGTCACCGGGGAGCTGTTTTTT.

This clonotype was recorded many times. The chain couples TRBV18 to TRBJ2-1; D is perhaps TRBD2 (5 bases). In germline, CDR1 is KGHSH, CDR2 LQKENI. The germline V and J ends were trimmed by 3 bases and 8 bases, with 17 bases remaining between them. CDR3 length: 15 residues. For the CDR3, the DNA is TGTGCCAGCTCACCTTATACTCGAGTTAGCGATGAGCAGTTCTTC. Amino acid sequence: CASSPYTRVSDEQFF.

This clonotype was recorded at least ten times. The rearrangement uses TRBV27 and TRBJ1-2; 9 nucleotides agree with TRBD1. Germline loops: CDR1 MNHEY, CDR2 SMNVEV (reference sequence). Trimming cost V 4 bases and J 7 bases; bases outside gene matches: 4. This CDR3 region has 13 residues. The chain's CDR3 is CASSSGTGFGYTF. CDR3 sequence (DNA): TGTGCCAGCAGTTCCGGGACAGGGTTTGGCTACACCTTC.

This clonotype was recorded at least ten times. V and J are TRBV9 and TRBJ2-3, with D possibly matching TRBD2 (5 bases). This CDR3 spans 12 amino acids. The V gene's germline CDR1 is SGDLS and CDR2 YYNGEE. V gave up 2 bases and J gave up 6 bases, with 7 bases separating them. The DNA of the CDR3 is TGTGCCAGCAGCGTTTTAGCGGATACGCAGTATTTT. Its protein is CASSVLADTQYF.

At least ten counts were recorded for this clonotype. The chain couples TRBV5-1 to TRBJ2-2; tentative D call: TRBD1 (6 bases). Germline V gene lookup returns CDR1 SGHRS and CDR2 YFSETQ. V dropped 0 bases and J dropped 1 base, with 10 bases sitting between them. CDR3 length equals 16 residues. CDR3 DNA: TGCGCCAGCAGCTTGGCCGAGACAGGGAACACCGGGGAGCTGTTTTTT. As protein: CASSLAETGNTGELFF.

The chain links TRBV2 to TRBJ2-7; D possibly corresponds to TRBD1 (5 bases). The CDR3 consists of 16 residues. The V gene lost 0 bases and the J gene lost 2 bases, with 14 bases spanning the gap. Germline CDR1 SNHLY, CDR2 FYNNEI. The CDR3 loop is CASSEAGGRAAYEQYF. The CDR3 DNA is TGTGCCAGCAGTGAAGCAGGTGGCAGGGCGGCCTACGAGCAGTACTTC. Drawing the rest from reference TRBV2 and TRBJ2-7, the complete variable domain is EPEVTQTPSHQVTQMGQEVILRCVPISNHLYFYWYRQILGQKVEFLVSFYNNEISEKSEIFDDQFSVERPDGSNFTLKIRSTKLEDSAMYFCASSEAGGRAAYEQYFGPGTRLTVT.

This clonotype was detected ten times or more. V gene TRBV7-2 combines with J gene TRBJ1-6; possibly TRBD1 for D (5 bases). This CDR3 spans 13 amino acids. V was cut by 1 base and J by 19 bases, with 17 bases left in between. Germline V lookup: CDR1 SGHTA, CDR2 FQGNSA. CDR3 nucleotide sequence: TGTGCCAGCAGCTTAGAGAAAGGGACGGCGCTTCACTTT. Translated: CASSLEKGTALHF. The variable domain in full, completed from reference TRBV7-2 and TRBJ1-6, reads GAGVSQSPSNKVTEKGKDVELRCDPISGHTALYWYRQSLGQGLEFLIYFQGNSAPDKSGLPSDRFSAERTGGSVSTLTIQRTQQEDSAVYLCASSLEKGTALHFGNGTRLTVT.

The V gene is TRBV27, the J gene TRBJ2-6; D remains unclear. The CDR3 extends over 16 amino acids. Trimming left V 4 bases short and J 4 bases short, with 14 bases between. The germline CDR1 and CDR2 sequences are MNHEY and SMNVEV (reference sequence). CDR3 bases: TGTGCCAGCAGTTCCCAATACAGATCCGGGGCCAACGTCCTGACTTTC. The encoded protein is CASSSQYRSGANVLTF. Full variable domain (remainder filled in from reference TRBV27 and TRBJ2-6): EAQVTQNPRYLITVTGKKLTVTCSQNMNHEYMSWYRQDPGLGLRQIYYSMNVEVTDKGDVPEGYKVSRKEKRNFPLILESPSPNQTSLYFCASSSQYRSGANVLTFGAGSRLTVL.

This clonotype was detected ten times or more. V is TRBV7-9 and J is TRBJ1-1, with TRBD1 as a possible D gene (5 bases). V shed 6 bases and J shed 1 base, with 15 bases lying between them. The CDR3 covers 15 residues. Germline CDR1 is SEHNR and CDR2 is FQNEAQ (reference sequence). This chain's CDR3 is CASRGTGLRNTEAFF. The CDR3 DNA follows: TGTGCCAGCAGGGGTACGGGACTCAGGAACACTGAAGCTTTCTTT.

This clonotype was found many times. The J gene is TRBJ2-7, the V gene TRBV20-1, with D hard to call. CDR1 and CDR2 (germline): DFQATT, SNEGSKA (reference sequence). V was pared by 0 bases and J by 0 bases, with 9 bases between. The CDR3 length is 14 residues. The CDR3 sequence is CSARDRGYSYEQYF. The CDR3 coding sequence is TGCAGTGCTAGAGATCGAGGATACTCCTACGAGCAGTACTTC.

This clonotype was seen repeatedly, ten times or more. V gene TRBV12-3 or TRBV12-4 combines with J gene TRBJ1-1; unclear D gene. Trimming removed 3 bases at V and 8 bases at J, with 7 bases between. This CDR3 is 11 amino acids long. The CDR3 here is CASSFGSEAFF. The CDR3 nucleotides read TGTGCCAGCAGTTTTGGATCCGAAGCTTTCTTT.

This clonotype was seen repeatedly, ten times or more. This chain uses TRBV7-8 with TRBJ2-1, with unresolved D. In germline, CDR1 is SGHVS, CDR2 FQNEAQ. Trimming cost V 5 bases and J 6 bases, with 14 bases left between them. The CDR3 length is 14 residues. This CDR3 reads CASSPWGKSNEQFF. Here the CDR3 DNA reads TGTGCCAGCAGCCCCTGGGGTAAATCCAATGAGCAGTTCTTC.

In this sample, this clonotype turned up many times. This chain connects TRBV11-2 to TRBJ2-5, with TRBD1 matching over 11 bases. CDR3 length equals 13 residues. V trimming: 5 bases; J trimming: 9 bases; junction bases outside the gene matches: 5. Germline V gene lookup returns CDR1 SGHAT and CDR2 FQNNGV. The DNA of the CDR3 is TGTGCCAGCAGCACCGGGACAGGGGGGGCCCAGTACTTC. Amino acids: CASSTGTGGAQYF. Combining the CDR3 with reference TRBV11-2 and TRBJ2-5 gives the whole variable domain EAGVAQSPRYKIIEKRQSVAFWCNPISGHATLYWYQQILGQGPKLLIQFQNNGVVDDSQLPKDRFSAERLKGVDSTLKIQPAKLEDSAVYLCASSTGTGGAQYFGPGTRLLVL.

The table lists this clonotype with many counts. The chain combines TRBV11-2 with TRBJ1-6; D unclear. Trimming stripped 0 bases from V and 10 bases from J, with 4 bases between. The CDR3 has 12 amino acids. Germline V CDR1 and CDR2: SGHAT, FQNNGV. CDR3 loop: CASSLESSPLHF. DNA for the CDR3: TGTGCCAGCAGCTTAGAATCGTCACCCCTCCACTTT.

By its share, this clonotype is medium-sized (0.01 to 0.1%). As DNA, the CDR3 is TGTGCCAGCAGCCTAGGGACAGGTCTGGATGAAAAACTGTTTTTT. This sequence encodes CASSLGTGLDEKLFF. The chain links TRBV11-2 to TRBJ1-4, with 8 positions matching TRBD1. Unmatched junction bases numbered 8, after V lost 5 bases and J lost 6 bases. The length of the CDR3 is 15 residues. Germline CDR1 reads SGHAT; CDR2 reads FQNNGV.

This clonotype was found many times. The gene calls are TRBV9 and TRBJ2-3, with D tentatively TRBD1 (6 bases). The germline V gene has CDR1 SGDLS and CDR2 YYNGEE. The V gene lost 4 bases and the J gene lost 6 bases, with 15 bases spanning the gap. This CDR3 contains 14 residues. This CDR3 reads CASSRTEPLDTQYF. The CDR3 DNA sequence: TGTGCCAGCAGCCGGACAGAACCCTTGGATACGCAGTATTTT.

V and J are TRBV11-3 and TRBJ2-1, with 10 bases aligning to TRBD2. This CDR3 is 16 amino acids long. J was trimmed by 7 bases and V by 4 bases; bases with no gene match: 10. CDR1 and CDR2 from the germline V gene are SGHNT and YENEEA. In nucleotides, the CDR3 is TGTGCCAGCAGCTCGCCAGCGGGAGGGCCCTCTAATGAGCAGTTCTTC. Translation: CASSSPAGGPSNEQFF.

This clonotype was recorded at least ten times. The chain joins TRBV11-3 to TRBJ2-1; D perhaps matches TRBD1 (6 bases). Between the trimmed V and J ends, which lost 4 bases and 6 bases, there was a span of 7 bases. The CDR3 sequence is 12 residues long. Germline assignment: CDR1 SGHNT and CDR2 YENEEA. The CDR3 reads CASSSDSNEQFF. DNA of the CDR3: TGTGCCAGCAGCTCGGACAGCAATGAGCAGTTCTTC.

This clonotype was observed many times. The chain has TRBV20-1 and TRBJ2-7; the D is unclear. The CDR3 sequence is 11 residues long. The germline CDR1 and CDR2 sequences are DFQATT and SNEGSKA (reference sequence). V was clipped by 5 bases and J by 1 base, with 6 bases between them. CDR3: CSAVQSYEQYF. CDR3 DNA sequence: TGCAGTGCTGTGCAATCCTACGAGCAGTACTTC.

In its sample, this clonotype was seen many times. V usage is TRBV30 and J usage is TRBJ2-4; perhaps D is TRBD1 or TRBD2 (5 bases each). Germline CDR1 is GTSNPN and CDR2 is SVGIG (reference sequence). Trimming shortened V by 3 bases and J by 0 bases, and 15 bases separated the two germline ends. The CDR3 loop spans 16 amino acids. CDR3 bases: TGTGCCTGGAGAAGGCGAGGGGCTCTAGCCAAAAACATTCAGTACTTC. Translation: CAWRRRGALAKNIQYF.

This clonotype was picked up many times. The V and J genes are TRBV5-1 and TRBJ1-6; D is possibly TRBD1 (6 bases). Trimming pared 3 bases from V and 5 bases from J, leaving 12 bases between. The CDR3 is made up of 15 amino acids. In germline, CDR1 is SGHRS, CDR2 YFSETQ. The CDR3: CASSSTTGDNSPLHF. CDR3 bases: TGCGCCAGCAGCTCTACGACAGGCGATAATTCACCCCTCCACTTT.